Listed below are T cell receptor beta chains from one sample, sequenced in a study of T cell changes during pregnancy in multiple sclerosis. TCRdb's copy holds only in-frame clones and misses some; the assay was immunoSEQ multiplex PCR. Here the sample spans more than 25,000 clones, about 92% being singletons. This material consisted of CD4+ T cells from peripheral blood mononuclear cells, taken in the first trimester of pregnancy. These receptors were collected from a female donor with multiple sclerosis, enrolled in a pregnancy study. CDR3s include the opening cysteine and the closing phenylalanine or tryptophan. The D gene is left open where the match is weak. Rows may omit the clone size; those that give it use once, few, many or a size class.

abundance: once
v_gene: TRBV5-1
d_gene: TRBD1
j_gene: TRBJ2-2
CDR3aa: CASSFGTGPTGELFF
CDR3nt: TGCGCCAGCAGCTTTGGGACAGGGCCCACCGGGGAGCTGTTTTTT

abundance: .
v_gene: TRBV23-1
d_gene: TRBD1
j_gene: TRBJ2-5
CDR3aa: CASSQSGGTGNWYQETQYF
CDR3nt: TGCGCCAGCAGTCAATCGGGAGGGACAGGGAATTGGTACCAAGAGACCCAGTACTTC

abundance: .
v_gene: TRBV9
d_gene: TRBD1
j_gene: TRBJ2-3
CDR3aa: CASSLGGQVPADTQYF
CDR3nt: TGTGCCAGCAGCCTCGGGGGACAGGTCCCCGCAGATACGCAGTATTTT

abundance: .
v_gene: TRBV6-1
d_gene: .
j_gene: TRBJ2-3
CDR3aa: CASSEFGYIPTDTQYF
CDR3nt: TGTGCCAGCAGTGAATTTGGTTACATCCCCACAGATACGCAGTATTTT

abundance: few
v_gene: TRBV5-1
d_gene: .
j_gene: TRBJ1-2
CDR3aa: CASSFGTYGYTF
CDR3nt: TGCGCCAGCAGCTTTGGCACCTATGGCTACACCTTC

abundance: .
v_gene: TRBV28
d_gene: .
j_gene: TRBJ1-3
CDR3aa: CASSLTARNTIYF
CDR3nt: TGTGCCAGCAGTTTAACAGCCCGAAACACCATATATTTT

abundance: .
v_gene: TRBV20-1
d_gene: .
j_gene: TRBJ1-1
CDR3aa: CSVPGVTEAFF
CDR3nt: TGCAGTGTCCCAGGGGTTACTGAAGCTTTCTTT

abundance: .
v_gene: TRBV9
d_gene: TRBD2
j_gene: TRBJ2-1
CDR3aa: CASSVGLAGWGEQFF
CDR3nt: TGTGCCAGCAGCGTAGGGTTAGCGGGGTGGGGTGAGCAGTTCTTC

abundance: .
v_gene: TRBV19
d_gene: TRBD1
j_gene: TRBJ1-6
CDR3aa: CASSFQGGDSPLHF
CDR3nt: TGTGCCAGTAGTTTCCAGGGGGGTGATTCACCCCTCCACTTT

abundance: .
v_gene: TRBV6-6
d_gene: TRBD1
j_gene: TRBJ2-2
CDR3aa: CASSGTGAGELFF
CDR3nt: TGTGCCAGCAGCGGGACAGGGGCCGGGGAGCTGTTTTTT

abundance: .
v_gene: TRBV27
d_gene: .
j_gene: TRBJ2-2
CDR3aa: CASSWGRTTGELFF
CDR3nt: TGTGCCAGCAGTTGGGGGCGGACTACCGGGGAGCTGTTTTTT

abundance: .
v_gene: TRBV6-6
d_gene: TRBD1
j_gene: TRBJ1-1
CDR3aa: CASSYGQGTTEAFF
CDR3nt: TGTGCCAGCAGTTACGGACAGGGGACGACTGAAGCTTTCTTT

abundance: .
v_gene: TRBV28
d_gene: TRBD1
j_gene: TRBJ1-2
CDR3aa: CASSLFPRTGTLYGYTF
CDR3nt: TGTGCCAGCAGTTTATTCCCCCGGACAGGGACCCTCTATGGCTACACCTTC

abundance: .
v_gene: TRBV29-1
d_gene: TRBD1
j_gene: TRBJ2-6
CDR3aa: CSVGTGFFGANVLTF
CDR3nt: TGCAGCGTTGGGACAGGGTTTTTTGGGGCCAACGTCCTGACTTTC

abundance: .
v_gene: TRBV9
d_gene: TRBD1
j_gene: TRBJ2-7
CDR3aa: CASSAGTVYEQYF
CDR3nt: TGTGCCAGCAGCGCTGGGACAGTCTACGAGCAGTACTTC

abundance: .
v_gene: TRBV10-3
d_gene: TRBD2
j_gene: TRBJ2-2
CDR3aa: CAISQGLAADTGELFF
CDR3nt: TGTGCCATCTCCCAGGGACTAGCGGCCGACACCGGGGAGCTGTTTTTT